This entry concerns a single TCR beta chain. The germline gene is not matched at one end of the junction; a read error may be the cause. CDR1 MNHEY and CDR2 SVGAGI come from the germline V gene. This CDR3 comprises 15 residues. For the second PCR, which ran for 7 to 11 cycles, a sample-barcoded 5' primer and a J-beta primer mix were used. TCRdb reprocessed the 5' RACE reads via MiXCR and lists one record per CDR3 protein. The table includes more than 750,000 distinct CDR3 sequences, about 27% detected once. This entry is derived from a study of blood T cells in healthy people across ages. These data were likewise used in another study, on T cells of mothers and their children.

The sequence came from a woman aged 40 to 49 in good health. The gene calls are TRBV6-5 and TRBJ2-1; perhaps TRBD1 as D (6 bases). Sequencing input: blood. The CDR3 loop reads CAGSYQGLAYNEQFF. In nucleotides, the CDR3 is TGTGCCGGCAGTTACCAGGGGCTGGCCTACAATGAGCAGTTCTTC.